Detailed here is one TCR beta chain. Its antigen is currently unknown. The sample is drawn from a study of CD4+ T cells in melanoma. Study-wide findings and caveats: A reported correlation linked neoantigen-specific CD4+ T cells to CD8+, macrophage and B cell function.

Trimming pared 5 bases from V and 5 bases from J, leaving 6 bases between. The CDR3 has 10 amino acids. The V gene's germline CDR1 is DFQATT and CDR2 SNEGSKA (reference sequence). The assay was immunoSEQ multiplex PCR, and TCRdb's table has in-frame clones only and misses some. The profile covers about 140,000 clones, with 92% appearing a single time and 1.5% taken by the ten largest. The source is a human donor with melanoma. The genes are TRBV20-1 and TRBJ2-5, with D possibly being TRBD2 (5 bases). As DNA, the CDR3 is TGCAGTGCTCGGAGGGAGACCCAGTACTTC. Translation gives CSARRETQYF.